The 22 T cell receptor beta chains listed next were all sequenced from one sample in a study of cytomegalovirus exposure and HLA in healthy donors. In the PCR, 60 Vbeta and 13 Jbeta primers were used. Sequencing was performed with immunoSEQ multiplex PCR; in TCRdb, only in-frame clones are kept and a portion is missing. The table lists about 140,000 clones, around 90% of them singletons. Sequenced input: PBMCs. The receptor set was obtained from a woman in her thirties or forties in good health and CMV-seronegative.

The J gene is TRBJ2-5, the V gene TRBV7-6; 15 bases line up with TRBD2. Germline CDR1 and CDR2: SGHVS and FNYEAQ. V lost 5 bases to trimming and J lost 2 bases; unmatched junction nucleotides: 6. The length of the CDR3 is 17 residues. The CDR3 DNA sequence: TGTGCCAGCAGCCCCGATGGACTAGCGGGAGGGCAAGAGACCCAGTACTTC. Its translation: CASSPDGLAGGQETQYF.

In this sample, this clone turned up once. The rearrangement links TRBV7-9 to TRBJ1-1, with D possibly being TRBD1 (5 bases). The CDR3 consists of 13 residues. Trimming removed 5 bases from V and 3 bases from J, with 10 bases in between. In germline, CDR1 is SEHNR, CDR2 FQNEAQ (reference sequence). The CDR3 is CASSHGGYTEAFF. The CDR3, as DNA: TGTGCCAGCAGCCATGGGGGGTACACTGAAGCTTTCTTT.

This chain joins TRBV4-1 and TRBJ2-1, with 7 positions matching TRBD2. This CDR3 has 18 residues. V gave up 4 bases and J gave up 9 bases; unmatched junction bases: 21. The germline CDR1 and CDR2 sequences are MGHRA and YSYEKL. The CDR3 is CASSPPPGRETYLGEQFF. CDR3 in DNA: TGCGCCAGCAGCCCACCCCCTGGGCGGGAGACCTACCTGGGTGAGCAGTTCTTC.

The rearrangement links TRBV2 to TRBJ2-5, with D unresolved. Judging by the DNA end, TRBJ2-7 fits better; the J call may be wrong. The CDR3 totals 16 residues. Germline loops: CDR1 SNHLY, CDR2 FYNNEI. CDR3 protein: CASSEALRLSRYEQYF. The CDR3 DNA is TGTGCCAGCAGTGAAGCGCTTCGACTCTCCCGCTACGAGCAGTACTTC.

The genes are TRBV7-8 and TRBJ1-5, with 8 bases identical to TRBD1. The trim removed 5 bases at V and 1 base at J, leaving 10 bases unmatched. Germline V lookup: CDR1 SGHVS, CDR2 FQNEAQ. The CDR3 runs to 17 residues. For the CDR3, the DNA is TGTGCCAGCAGCCCGGACAGGGAGAATTGGAGCAATCAGCCCCAGCATTTT. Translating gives CASSPDRENWSNQPQHF.

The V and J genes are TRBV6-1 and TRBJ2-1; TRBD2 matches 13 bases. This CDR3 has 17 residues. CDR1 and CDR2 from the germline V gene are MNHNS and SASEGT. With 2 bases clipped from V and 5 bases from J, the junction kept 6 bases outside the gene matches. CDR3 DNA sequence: TGTGCCAGCAGTGAAACCGGGACTAGCGGGATCGACAATGAGCAGTTCTTC. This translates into CASSETGTSGIDNEQFF.

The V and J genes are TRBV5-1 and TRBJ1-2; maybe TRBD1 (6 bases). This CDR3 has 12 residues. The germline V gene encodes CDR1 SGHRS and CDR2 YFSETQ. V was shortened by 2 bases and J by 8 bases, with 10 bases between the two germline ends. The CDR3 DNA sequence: TGCGCCAGCAGCTTCCACAGGGACGGCTACACCTTC. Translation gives CASSFHRDGYTF.

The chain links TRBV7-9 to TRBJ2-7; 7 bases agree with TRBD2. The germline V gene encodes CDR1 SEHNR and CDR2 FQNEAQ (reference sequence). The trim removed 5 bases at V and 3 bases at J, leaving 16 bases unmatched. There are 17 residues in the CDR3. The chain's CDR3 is CASSPTLAEAWNYEQYF. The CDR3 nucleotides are TGTGCCAGCAGCCCTACCCTAGCGGAGGCCTGGAACTACGAGCAGTACTTC.

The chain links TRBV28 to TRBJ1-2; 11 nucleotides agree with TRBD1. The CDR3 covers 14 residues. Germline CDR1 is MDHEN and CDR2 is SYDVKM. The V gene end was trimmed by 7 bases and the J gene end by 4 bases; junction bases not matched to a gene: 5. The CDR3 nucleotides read TGTGCCAGCACCCCGGGACAGGGGGTCTATGGCTACACCTTC. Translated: CASTPGQGVYGYTF.

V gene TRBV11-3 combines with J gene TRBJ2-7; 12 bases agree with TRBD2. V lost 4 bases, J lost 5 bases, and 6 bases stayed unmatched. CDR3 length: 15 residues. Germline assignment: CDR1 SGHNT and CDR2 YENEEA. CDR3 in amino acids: CASSSGLAGFHEQYF. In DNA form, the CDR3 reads TGTGCCAGCAGCTCCGGACTAGCGGGATTTCACGAGCAGTACTTC.

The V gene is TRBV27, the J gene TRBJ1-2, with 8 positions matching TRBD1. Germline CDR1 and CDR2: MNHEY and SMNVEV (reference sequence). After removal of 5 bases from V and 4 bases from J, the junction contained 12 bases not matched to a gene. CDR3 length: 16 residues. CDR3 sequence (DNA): TGTGCCAGCAGTCGCAACCCGGGACAGGCGGTCTATGGCTACACCTTC. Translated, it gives CASSRNPGQAVYGYTF.

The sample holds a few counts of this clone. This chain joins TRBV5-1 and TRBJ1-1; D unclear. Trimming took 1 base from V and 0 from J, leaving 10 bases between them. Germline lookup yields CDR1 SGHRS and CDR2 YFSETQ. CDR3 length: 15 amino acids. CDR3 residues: CASSLMRGLNTEAFF. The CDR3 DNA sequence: TGCGCCAGCAGCTTGATGCGGGGATTGAACACTGAAGCTTTCTTT.

The CDR3 bases are TGTGCCAGCAGTAAACAGGGAGCCGATTATGAAGCTTTCTTT. It translates to CASSKQGADYEAFF. V gene TRBV6-1 combines with J gene TRBJ1-1, with D maybe TRBD1 (6 bases). V was shortened by 5 bases and J by 7 bases, with 17 bases between the two germline ends. Germline-derived CDR1 and CDR2 are MNHNS and SASEGT. The CDR3 covers 14 residues.

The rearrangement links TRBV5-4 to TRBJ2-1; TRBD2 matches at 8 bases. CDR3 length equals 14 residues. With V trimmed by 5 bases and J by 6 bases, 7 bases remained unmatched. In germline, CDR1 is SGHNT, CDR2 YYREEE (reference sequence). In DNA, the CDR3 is TGTGCCAGCAGGAACTCGGGAGGGTCCAATGAGCAGTTCTTC. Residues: CASRNSGGSNEQFF. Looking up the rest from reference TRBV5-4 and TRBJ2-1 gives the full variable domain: ETGVTQSPTHLIKTRGQQVTLRCSSQSGHNTVSWYQQALGQGPQFIFQYYREEENGRGNFPPRFSGLQFPNYSSELNVNALELDDSALYLCASRNSGGSNEQFFGPGTRLTVL.

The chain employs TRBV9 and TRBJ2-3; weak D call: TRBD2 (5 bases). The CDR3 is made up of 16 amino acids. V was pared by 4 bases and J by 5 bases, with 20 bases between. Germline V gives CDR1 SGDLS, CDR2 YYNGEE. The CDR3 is CASSPTRGFVGDTQYF. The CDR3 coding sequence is TGTGCCAGCAGCCCGACGAGAGGGTTCGTTGGAGATACGCAGTATTTT.

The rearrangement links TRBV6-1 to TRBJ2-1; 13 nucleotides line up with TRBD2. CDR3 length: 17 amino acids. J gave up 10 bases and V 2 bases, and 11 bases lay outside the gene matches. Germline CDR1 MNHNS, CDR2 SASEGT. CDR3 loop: CASSEFPGTSGTGEQFF. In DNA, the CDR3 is TGTGCCAGCAGTGAATTCCCCGGGACTAGCGGGACGGGCGAGCAGTTCTTC.

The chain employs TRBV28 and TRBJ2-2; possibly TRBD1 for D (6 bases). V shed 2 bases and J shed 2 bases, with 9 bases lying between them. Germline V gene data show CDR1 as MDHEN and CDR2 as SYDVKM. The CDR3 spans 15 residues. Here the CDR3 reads CASSLAGANTGELFF. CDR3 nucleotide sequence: TGTGCCAGCAGTTTAGCAGGGGCAAACACCGGGGAGCTGTTTTTT.

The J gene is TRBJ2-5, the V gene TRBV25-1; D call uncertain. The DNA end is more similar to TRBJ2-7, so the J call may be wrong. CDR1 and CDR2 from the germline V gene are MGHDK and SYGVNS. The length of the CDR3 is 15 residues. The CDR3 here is CASSDPGGNSYEQYF. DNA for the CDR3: TGTGCCAGCAGTGACCCCGGCGGTAACTCCTACGAGCAGTACTTC.

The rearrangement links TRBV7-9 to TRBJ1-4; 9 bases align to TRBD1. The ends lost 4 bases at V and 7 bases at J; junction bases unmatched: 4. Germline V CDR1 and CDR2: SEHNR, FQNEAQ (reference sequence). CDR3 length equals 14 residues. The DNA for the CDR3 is TGTGCCAGCAGCTCACAGGGGGCCTTTGAAAAACTGTTTTTT. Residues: CASSSQGAFEKLFF.

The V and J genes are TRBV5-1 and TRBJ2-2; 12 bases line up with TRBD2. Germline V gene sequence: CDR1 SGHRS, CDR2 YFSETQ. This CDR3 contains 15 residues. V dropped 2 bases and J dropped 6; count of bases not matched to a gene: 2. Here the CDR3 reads CASSFGLAGPGELFF. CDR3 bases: TGCGCCAGCAGCTTTGGACTAGCGGGACCCGGGGAGCTGTTTTTT.

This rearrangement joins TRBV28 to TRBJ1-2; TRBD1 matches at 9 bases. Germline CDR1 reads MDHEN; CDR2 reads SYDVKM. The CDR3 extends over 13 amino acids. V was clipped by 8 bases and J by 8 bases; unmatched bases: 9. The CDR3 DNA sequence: TGTGCCAGCTCCCTGGGACAGGGTCAAGGCTACACCTTC. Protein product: CASSLGQGQGYTF.

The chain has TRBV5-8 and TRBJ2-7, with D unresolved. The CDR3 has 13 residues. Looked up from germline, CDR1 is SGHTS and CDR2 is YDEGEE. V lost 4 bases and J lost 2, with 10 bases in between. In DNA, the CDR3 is TGTGCCAGCAGCCTGGCAAGAGCCTACGAGCAGTACTTC. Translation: CASSLARAYEQYF.